Listed here are 16 T cell receptor beta chains from one sample, sequenced in a study of T-cell memory formation after mild COVID-19. TCRdb re-derived calls from the 5' RACE reads in MiXCR, one entry per CDR3 protein. The sample holds 210,000 or so distinct CDR3 sequences, around 25% seen once. Sequencing was done on a sample of PBMCs or a T cell subset sorted from them (not recorded which). These receptors were collected from an adult woman who had mild COVID-19 (a few samples of this study predate the infection). Cell type and time point are not known.

The chain carries TRBV19 and TRBJ1-6, with D perhaps matching TRBD1 (5 bases). V was cut by 4 bases and J by 10 bases, with 14 bases left in between. The V gene's germline CDR1 is LNHDA and CDR2 SQIVND (reference sequence). The CDR3 is made up of 14 amino acids. In DNA, the CDR3 is TGTGCCAGTAGTACCGAGACAGAGGTGTCACCCCTCCACTTT. Its translation is CASSTETEVSPLHF. Combining the CDR3 with reference TRBV19 and TRBJ1-6 gives the whole variable domain DGGITQSPKYLFRKEGQNVTLSCEQNLNHDAMYWYRQDPGQGLRLIYYSQIVNDFQKGDIAEGYSVSREKKESFPLTVTSAQKNPTAFYLCASSTETEVSPLHFGNGTRLTVT.

This clonotype was found a few times. The chain joins TRBV7-9 to TRBJ2-1; weak D call: TRBD1 (6 bases). The CDR3 is 16 amino acids. CDR1 is SEHNR, CDR2 FQNEAQ, per germline (reference sequence). The ends were cut back, 5 bases at V and 0 bases at J, with 14 bases in the middle. CDR3 sequence: CASSVPRGSSYNEQFF. In DNA form, the CDR3 reads TGTGCCAGCAGCGTACCCAGGGGAAGCTCCTACAATGAGCAGTTCTTC.

The genes are TRBV30 and TRBJ2-1; the D is unclear. Germline CDR1 is GTSNPN and CDR2 is SVGIG (reference sequence). V shed 0 bases and J shed 6 bases, with 6 bases lying between them. This CDR3 has 12 residues. The CDR3 spells CAWSVGFNEQFF. The CDR3 nucleotides are TGTGCCTGGAGTGTAGGGTTCAATGAGCAGTTCTTC.

This clonotype was counted between two and nine times. The chain employs TRBV30 and TRBJ2-7; TRBD1 or TRBD2 may be the D gene (5 bases each). V was trimmed by 2 bases and J by 6 bases, leaving 11 bases between them. In germline, CDR1 is GTSNPN, CDR2 SVGIG (reference sequence). This CDR3 spans 12 amino acids. This CDR3 reads CAWSPMRGEQYF. DNA of the CDR3: TGTGCCTGGAGTCCCATGAGGGGCGAGCAGTACTTC.

V is TRBV20-1 and J is TRBJ2-1; 9 bases map to TRBD2. This CDR3 is built from 17 residues. Trimming removed 3 bases from V and 4 bases from J; junction bases left unmatched: 13. From germline, CDR1 is DFQATT and CDR2 SNEGSKA (reference sequence). DNA of the CDR3: TGCAGTGCTAGTAAGGCTGCGGGAGGGCCGCTATACAATGAGCAGTTCTTC. Its protein product is CSASKAAGGPLYNEQFF.

This clonotype was seen repeatedly, ten times or more. The chain couples TRBV12-3 or TRBV12-4 to TRBJ2-1; TRBD2 aligns across 8 bases. There are 14 residues in the CDR3. V lost 8 bases, J lost 6 bases, and 9 bases stayed unmatched. Here the CDR3 DNA reads TGTGCCAGCCTAGGGACCGGGGGGGTCAATGAGCAGTTCTTC. Translated: CASLGTGGVNEQFF.

This clonotype was counted between two and nine times. This rearrangement joins TRBV20-1 to TRBJ2-1; TRBD2 aligns across 11 bases. This CDR3 is built from 16 residues. Per germline, CDR1 DFQATT and CDR2 SNEGSKA (reference sequence). The J segment lost 6 bases and the V segment lost 2 bases, leaving 9 bases of the junction unmatched. The CDR3 here is CSARRKPLAGGNEQFF. The CDR3 DNA follows: TGCAGTGCTAGACGCAAGCCCCTAGCGGGAGGCAATGAGCAGTTCTTC.

The chain carries TRBV7-2 and TRBJ2-1; no firm D call. The V end was cut by 5 bases, the J end by 3 bases, with 5 bases between. CDR3 length: 12 amino acids. CDR1 and CDR2 (germline): SGHTA, FQGNSA. The CDR3 loop reads CASSRDYNEQFF. The CDR3 DNA is TGTGCCAGCAGCCGCGACTACAATGAGCAGTTCTTC.

This clonotype has more than one count but fewer than ten. The chain carries TRBV4-2 and TRBJ1-1; TRBD1 might be the D (6 bases). Germline loops: CDR1 LGHNA, CDR2 YNFKEQ. The CDR3 is made up of 16 amino acids. Trimming cost V 1 base and J 4 bases, with 16 bases left between them. CDR3 nucleotides: TGTGCCAGCAGCCAAGGCGGCTGGGGCAGGGGCACTGAAGCTTTCTTT. It specifies CASSQGGWGRGTEAFF.

This clonotype was picked up a small number of times. The rearrangement uses TRBV30 and TRBJ2-7; 8 bases agree with TRBD1. This CDR3 region has 13 residues. J was trimmed by 3 bases and V by 2 bases; bases with no gene match: 3. From germline, CDR1 is GTSNPN and CDR2 SVGIG (reference sequence). The CDR3 region is CAWSPGGGYEQYF. CDR3 coding DNA: TGTGCCTGGAGTCCAGGGGGCGGCTACGAGCAGTACTTC.

J is TRBJ2-3 and V is TRBV7-2; no clear D gene. Germline V gene lookup returns CDR1 SGHTA and CDR2 FQGNSA. V lost 0 bases and J 0 bases, leaving 10 bases between the germline ends. CDR3 length equals 16 residues. This chain's CDR3 is CASSLAGQISTDTQYF. The DNA for the CDR3 is TGTGCCAGCAGCTTAGCCGGGCAGATTAGCACAGATACGCAGTATTTT.

This clonotype was seen only a few times. CDR3 protein: CSVVQNDYGYTF. CDR3 coding DNA: TGCAGCGTTGTACAGAACGACTATGGCTACACCTTC. V and J are TRBV29-1 and TRBJ1-2; D remains ambiguous. The CDR3 runs to 12 residues. Trimming cost V 4 bases and J 3 bases, with 9 bases left between them. Looked up from germline, CDR1 is SQVTM and CDR2 is ANQGSEA.

This chain connects TRBV5-1 to TRBJ2-3; D is perhaps TRBD1 or TRBD2 (5 bases each). Germline CDR1 reads SGHRS; CDR2 reads YFSETQ. This CDR3 contains 14 residues. Trimming pared 4 bases from V and 0 bases from J, leaving 9 bases between. DNA for the CDR3: TGCGCCAGCAGCGAGGGGCATAGCACAGATACGCAGTATTTT. Amino acids: CASSEGHSTDTQYF.

The genes are TRBV7-6 and TRBJ1-1; D is perhaps TRBD1 (6 bases). The CDR3 is 16 residues long. CDR1 SGHVS and CDR2 FNYEAQ come from the germline V gene. Trimming removed 1 base at V and 0 bases at J, with 12 bases between. The CDR3 here is CASSLVGGQLNTEAFF. The DNA of the CDR3 is TGTGCCAGCAGCTTAGTGGGGGGGCAACTGAACACTGAAGCTTTCTTT.

The V call is TRBV25-1, the J call TRBJ1-2; 10 bases are shared with TRBD1. Per germline, CDR1 MGHDK and CDR2 SYGVNS. The CDR3 runs 15 residues. Unmatched junction bases numbered 5, after V lost 5 bases and J lost 2 bases. The CDR3 sequence: CASSTGTGDNYGYTF. CDR3 sequence (DNA): TGTGCCAGCAGTACCGGGACAGGGGACAACTATGGCTACACCTTC.

This chain links TRBV27 with TRBJ2-3, with 11 bases aligning to TRBD2. Trimming cost V 5 bases and J 2 bases; bases outside gene matches: 6. Germline loops: CDR1 MNHEY, CDR2 SMNVEV (reference sequence). The CDR3 runs to 16 residues. The DNA for the CDR3 is TGTGCCAGCAGTCGGCTAGCGGGGGGCTACACAGATACGCAGTATTTT. It encodes CASSRLAGGYTDTQYF.